Listed here are 15 T cell receptor beta chains from one sample, sequenced in a study of cytomegalovirus exposure and HLA in healthy donors. PCR primers comprised 60 Vbeta and 13 Jbeta primers. Clones were sequenced by immunoSEQ multiplex PCR, and TCRdb holds only the in-frame ones, with some missing. The sample has about 130,000 clones, approximately 75% seen once. The sequencing sample was made of PBMCs. These receptors were collected from a woman between 50 and 59 years old in good health and CMV-seronegative.

As regards this clone: A much bigger clone sits one base away, suggesting this may be a read error. The genes are TRBV11-2 and TRBJ2-1; TRBD2 matches 9 bases. After removal of 10 bases from V and 9 bases from J, the junction contained 10 bases not matched to a gene. This CDR3 comprises 13 residues. The germline V gene has CDR1 SGHAT and CDR2 FQNNGV. The CDR3 reads CATATAGGSEQFF. The CDR3 region has the DNA TGTGCCACCGCCACAGCGGGAGGCTCTGAGCAGTTCTTC.

The sample holds one count of this clone. The V and J genes are TRBV4-1 and TRBJ2-1, with 11 bases that match TRBD2. CDR3 size: 16 residues. Per the germline V gene, CDR1 is MGHRA and CDR2 is YSYEKL. Unmatched junction bases numbered 2, after V lost 2 bases and J lost 2 bases. DNA for the CDR3: TGCGCCAGCAGCCAACTAGCGGGAGGCACCTACAATGAGCAGTTCTTC. Its translation is CASSQLAGGTYNEQFF.

The chain recombines TRBV28 with TRBJ2-7, with D tentatively TRBD1 (6 bases). The CDR3 covers 13 residues. Trimming removed 6 bases from V and 3 bases from J, with 12 bases in between. Germline V gene sequence: CDR1 MDHEN, CDR2 SYDVKM. Written as DNA, the CDR3 is TGTGCCAGCAGAGTTGGACAGATCTACGAGCAGTACTTC. Amino acids: CASRVGQIYEQYF.

The CDR3 DNA follows: TGTGCCAGCAGCTTCGGTAGAGAGAGGAACACTGAAGCTTTCTTT. Its translation is CASSFGRERNTEAFF. V and J are TRBV11-2 and TRBJ1-1, with D hard to call. The CDR3 spans 15 residues. The germline V and J ends were trimmed by 3 bases and 1 base, with 12 bases remaining between them. Germline V CDR1 and CDR2: SGHAT, FQNNGV.

V and J are TRBV27 and TRBJ2-1; 8 bases agree with TRBD1. The CDR3 has 14 residues. V lost 10 bases and J lost 9; bases outside the gene matches: 14. CDR1 is MNHEY, CDR2 SMNVEV, per germline (reference sequence). DNA for the CDR3: TGTGCCACCCGGATGGACAGGGTGTATGGTGAGCAGTTCTTC. It translates to CATRMDRVYGEQFF.

The chain combines TRBV28 with TRBJ2-5; D gene ambiguous. The J call could be wrong; TRBJ2-7 is a better fit for the DNA end. The germline CDR1 and CDR2 sequences are MDHEN and SYDVKM. The CDR3 consists of 11 residues. The CDR3 nucleotides read TGTGCCAGCAGTACCCATACCGAGCAGTACTTC. This gives the protein CASSTHTEQYF.

This clone was found once. The CDR3 is CASSGGTGLSTEAFF. CDR3 DNA sequence: TGTGCCAGCAGCGGGGGTACAGGGTTGAGCACTGAAGCTTTCTTT. V usage is TRBV5-5 and J usage is TRBJ1-1, with TRBD1 as a possible D gene (6 bases). The CDR3 consists of 15 residues. V lost 4 bases, J lost 4 bases, and 17 bases lay in between. CDR1 SGHKS and CDR2 YYEKEE come from the germline V gene (reference sequence).

The rearrangement uses TRBV28 and TRBJ2-5; 14 positions match TRBD2. J was trimmed by 5 bases and V by 6 bases; bases with no gene match: 11. The CDR3 sequence is 17 residues long. CDR1 is MDHEN, CDR2 SYDVKM, per germline. The CDR3 sequence: CASSRRLAGGHVETQYF. The CDR3 coding sequence is TGTGCCAGCAGCCGGAGACTAGCGGGAGGGCACGTGGAGACCCAGTACTTC.

V gene TRBV5-6 combines with J gene TRBJ1-2; TRBD1 matches at 11 bases. The CDR3 has 14 amino acids. CDR1 is SGHDT, CDR2 YYEEEE, per germline. The V gene end was trimmed by 6 bases and the J gene end by 3 bases; junction bases not matched to a gene: 4. The CDR3, as DNA: TGTGCCAGCATCAGGGGACAGGGGGACTATGGCTACACCTTC. Its protein is CASIRGQGDYGYTF.

This chain links TRBV30 with TRBJ2-5; D unclear. The CDR3 consists of 11 residues. The germline V gene encodes CDR1 GTSNPN and CDR2 SVGIG (reference sequence). V gave up 2 bases and J gave up 5 bases, with 6 bases separating them. CDR3 in DNA: TGTGCCTGGAGTCGTTCGGAGACCCAGTACTTC. Amino acids: CAWSRSETQYF.

This chain links TRBV7-2 with TRBJ2-7; D is possibly TRBD1 (6 bases). Germline CDR1 is SGHTA and CDR2 is FQGNSA. The V end was cut by 5 bases, the J end by 6 bases, with 14 bases between. This CDR3 contains 13 residues. The CDR3 DNA reads TGTGCCAGCAGCCCACAGGGACAAGGCGAGCAGTACTTC. Its translation is CASSPQGQGEQYF.

CDR3: CAWSVQEGLYTEAFF. The CDR3 nucleotides read TGTGCCTGGAGTGTACAGGAGGGGCTATACACTGAAGCTTTCTTT. The V call is TRBV30, the J call TRBJ1-1, with D possibly matching TRBD1 (5 bases). The CDR3 loop spans 15 amino acids. V shed 0 bases and J shed 3 bases, with 14 bases lying between them. Germline lookup yields CDR1 GTSNPN and CDR2 SVGIG (reference sequence).

This chain connects TRBV28 to TRBJ2-5; perhaps TRBD2 as D (5 bases). The assigned J gene may be wrong: the sequence end matches TRBJ2-7 better. The germline CDR1 and CDR2 sequences are MDHEN and SYDVKM. CDR3 length: 14 residues. CDR3 nucleotide sequence: TGTGCCAGCCGCCCTAGCCTGGGCACCTACGAGCAGTACTTC. Protein product: CASRPSLGTYEQYF.

V usage is TRBV29-1 and J usage is TRBJ1-2; D gene unclear. Deletions cut 4 bases from V and 2 bases from J, with 8 bases between. Germline lookup yields CDR1 SQVTM and CDR2 ANQGSEA. This CDR3 has 12 amino acids. CDR3 loop: CSVVVQNYGYTF. Written as DNA, the CDR3 is TGCAGCGTTGTTGTTCAGAACTATGGCTACACCTTC. The full variable domain, with the rest looked up from reference TRBV29-1 and TRBJ1-2, is SAVISQKPSRDICQRGTSLTIQCQVDSQVTMMFWYRQQPGQSLTLIATANQGSEATYESGFVIDKFPISRPNLTFSTLTVSNMSPEDSSIYLCSVVVQNYGYTFGSGTRLTVV.

The V gene is TRBV7-9, the J gene TRBJ2-1; 11 bases match TRBD1. Germline CDR1 is SEHNR and CDR2 is FQNEAQ (reference sequence). Trimming took 6 bases from V and 8 from J; bases not matched to a gene: 9. The CDR3 loop spans 15 amino acids. The CDR3 sequence is CASSSGQGVRDEQFF. The CDR3 DNA sequence: TGTGCCAGCAGTTCGGGACAGGGGGTGAGGGATGAGCAGTTCTTC.